This entry describes one T cell receptor (beta chain). The record originates from a study of blood T cell repertoires in COVID-19. The germline V and J ends were trimmed by 4 bases and 5 bases, with 18 bases remaining between them. CDR1 is SGHDT, CDR2 YYEEEE, per germline. The CDR3 contains 15 residues. Data came from immunoSEQ multiplex PCR; TCRdb stores just in-frame clones and leaves some out. The data contain more than 85,000 clones, roughly 89% of them singletons. The material sequenced was peripheral blood. The clonotype comes from a woman aged 45-60 years with COVID-19, enrolled during active disease. The chain is built from TRBV5-6 and TRBJ2-5; D may be TRBD2 (7 bases). The CDR3 region is CASSGEGGRDETQYF. The CDR3 bases are TGTGCCAGCAGCGGTGAGGGGGGGCGAGACGAGACCCAGTACTTC.